These 18 T cell receptor beta chains were all obtained from the same sample, sequenced in a study of CD8 T cells in Susac syndrome. The authors reverse transcribed roughly 0.45 to 1 ug RNA with random hexamers. MiXCR was run by TCRdb on the immunoSEQ multiplex PCR reads, yielding one entry per CDR3 protein. The sample yields around 150,000 distinct CDR3 sequences, almost 96% seen once. Sequencing used CD4+ T cells from PBMCs. All receptors derive from a human donor with Susac syndrome.

This clonotype was detected only once. CDR3 coding DNA: TGCAGCGTCCTTACTCGACGGGGACAAGAGACCCAGTACTTC. It translates to CSVLTRRGQETQYF. This chain connects TRBV29-1 to TRBJ2-5; D may be TRBD2 (5 bases). CDR1 and CDR2 from the germline V gene are SQVTM and ANQGSEA. This CDR3 spans 14 amino acids. V lost 6 bases to trimming and J lost 2 bases, with 16 bases between them. The full variable domain, rest sourced from reference TRBV29-1 and TRBJ2-5, is SAVISQKPSRDICQRGTSLTIQCQVDSQVTMMFWYRQQPGQSLTLIATANQGSEATYESGFVIDKFPISRPNLTFSTLTVSNMSPEDSSIYLCSVLTRRGQETQYFGPGTRLLVL.

The chain is built from TRBV20-1 and TRBJ2-7; D gene unclear. Germline lookup yields CDR1 DFQATT and CDR2 SNEGSKA (reference sequence). The CDR3 length is 13 residues. V lost 4 bases to trimming and J lost 4 bases, with 14 bases between them. The chain's CDR3 is CSATPSPVYEQYF. The CDR3 nucleotides read TGCAGTGCTACGCCGTCCCCCGTTTACGAGCAGTACTTC.

The chain carries TRBV10-3 and TRBJ2-7; D is ambiguous. Trimming left V 5 bases short and J 0 bases short, with 2 bases between. Germline CDR1 reads ENHRY; CDR2 reads SYGVKD. The CDR3 is 11 residues long. CDR3 amino acids: CAISHSYEQYF. In DNA, the CDR3 is TGTGCCATCAGTCACTCCTACGAGCAGTACTTC.

The chain joins TRBV5-1 to TRBJ1-1; D might be TRBD1 (5 bases). Germline V lookup: CDR1 SGHRS, CDR2 YFSETQ. This CDR3 has 13 residues. Trimming shortened V by 5 bases and J by 2 bases, and 10 bases separated the two germline ends. The CDR3 DNA is TGCGCCAGCAGTTGGGGCCATAACACTGAAGCTTTCTTT. Translating gives CASSWGHNTEAFF.

This chain joins TRBV20-1 and TRBJ2-3; TRBD2 agrees at 11 bases. Unmatched junction bases numbered 4, after V lost 3 bases and J lost 5 bases. CDR3 length: 14 amino acids. The germline V gene has CDR1 DFQATT and CDR2 SNEGSKA (reference sequence). The CDR3: CSASSTSGGDTQYF. The CDR3 nucleotides read TGCAGTGCTAGTAGCACTAGCGGGGGAGATACGCAGTATTTT.

The V and J genes are TRBV4-2 and TRBJ1-4; D unclear. The CDR3 spans 15 residues. Trimming left V 0 bases short and J 3 bases short, with 8 bases between. The V gene's germline CDR1 is LGHNA and CDR2 YNFKEQ. CDR3 in amino acids: CASSQDGKANEKLFF. CDR3 DNA: TGTGCCAGCAGCCAAGACGGGAAGGCTAATGAAAAACTGTTTTTT.

V is TRBV3-1 and J is TRBJ2-2; weak D call: TRBD2 (5 bases). The CDR3 sequence is 16 residues long. The V gene lost 3 bases and the J gene lost 7 bases, with 18 bases spanning the gap. Germline values: CDR1 LGHDT, CDR2 YNNKEL (reference sequence). The CDR3 DNA reads as TGTGCCAGCAGCCAGGACCTCGCGGGCTTGATCGGGGAGCTGTTTTTT. It encodes CASSQDLAGLIGELFF. Variable domain in full (rest from reference TRBV3-1 and TRBJ2-2): DTAVSQTPKYLVTQMGNDKSIKCEQNLGHDTMYWYKQDSKKFLKIMFSYNNKELIINETVPNRFSPKSPDKAHLNLHINSLELGDSAVYFCASSQDLAGLIGELFFGEGSRLTVL.

This chain joins TRBV20-1 and TRBJ1-1, with 8 bases identical to TRBD1. This CDR3 spans 12 amino acids. CDR1 and CDR2 (germline): DFQATT, SNEGSKA (reference sequence). CDR3 region: CSATGGNTEAFF. CDR3 coding DNA: TGCAGCGCCACAGGGGGGAACACTGAAGCTTTCTTT.

The chain carries TRBV15 and TRBJ1-2, with D possibly TRBD1 on 6 matching bases. CDR3 size: 13 residues. Germline CDR1 is LNHNV and CDR2 is YYDKDF (reference sequence). Trimming took 9 bases from V and 2 from J, leaving 13 bases between them. The CDR3 DNA sequence: TGTGCCACGCGGGGGCAGGCAAACTATGGCTACACCTTC. Translating gives CATRGQANYGYTF.

The V and J genes are TRBV25-1 and TRBJ2-5; 10 nucleotides align to TRBD2. The trim removed 3 bases at V and 2 bases at J, leaving 3 bases unmatched. Germline V gene data show CDR1 as MGHDK and CDR2 as SYGVNS. The CDR3 is made up of 15 amino acids. Here the CDR3 reads CASSDLAGDQETQYF. The CDR3 region has the DNA TGTGCCAGCAGTGACCTAGCGGGAGATCAAGAGACCCAGTACTTC.

V and J are TRBV29-1 and TRBJ2-1; 7 positions match TRBD1. Germline CDR1 SQVTM, CDR2 ANQGSEA. This CDR3 region has 15 residues. Trimming at V came to 6 bases and at J to 0 bases, leaving 8 bases not matched to a gene. CDR3 DNA sequence: TGCAGCGTCATCAGGGGGTTACTCTCCTACAATGAGCAGTTCTTC. This gives the protein CSVIRGLLSYNEQFF.

V and J are TRBV21-1 and TRBJ1-2. TRBV21-1 is shown as a pseudogene. The CDR3 has 11 amino acids. The CDR3 DNA is TGTGCCAGCAGTCAGGTGGAGGGCTACACCTTC. Translated, it gives CASSQVEGYTF.

V and J are TRBV10-2 and TRBJ2-7; the match to TRBD2 covers 7 bases. V trimming: 7 bases; J trimming: 3 bases; junction bases outside the gene matches: 9. The CDR3 is 14 amino acids. Germline CDR1 reads WSHSY; CDR2 reads SAAADI. For the CDR3, the DNA is TGCGCCAGCAAGCTAGCGGTGGGCGGCTACGAGCAGTACTTC. Encoded protein: CASKLAVGGYEQYF.

This sequence joins TRBV3-1 and TRBJ2-3; TRBD2 matches at 11 bases. Germline V gives CDR1 LGHDT, CDR2 YNNKEL (reference sequence). This CDR3 has 16 residues. Trimming cost V 5 bases and J 0 bases; bases outside gene matches: 4. CDR3 DNA sequence: TGTGCCAGCAGCAAAGGGACTAGCGGTAGCACAGATACGCAGTATTTT. As protein: CASSKGTSGSTDTQYF.

The rearrangement uses TRBV20-1 and TRBJ1-5; maybe TRBD1 (5 bases). The CDR3 contains 13 residues. V was pared by 4 bases and J by 0 bases, with 7 bases between. Germline loops: CDR1 DFQATT, CDR2 SNEGSKA (reference sequence). CDR3 in DNA: TGCAGTGCTAAGGACACTAGCAATCAGCCCCAGCATTTT. This sequence encodes CSAKDTSNQPQHF.

J is TRBJ2-1 and V is TRBV28; unclear D gene. The CDR3 sequence is 13 residues long. CDR1 is MDHEN and CDR2 is SYDVKM in the germline V gene. The V end was cut by 7 bases, the J end by 8 bases, with 15 bases between. The CDR3 region has the DNA TGTGCCAGCACCGGCCCGCCTGTCCATGAGCAGTTCTTC. This encodes CASTGPPVHEQFF. The whole variable domain, filled in from reference TRBV28 and TRBJ2-1, reads DVKVTQSSRYLVKRTGEKVFLECVQDMDHENMFWYRQDPGLGLRLIYFSYDVKMKEKGDIPEGYSVSREKKERFSLILESASTNQTSMYLCASTGPPVHEQFFGPGTRLTVL.

J is TRBJ2-6 and V is TRBV25-1, with no clear D. The CDR3 extends over 13 amino acids. Trimming took 5 bases from V and 2 from J, leaving 4 bases between them. Germline lookup yields CDR1 MGHDK and CDR2 SYGVNS. CDR3 loop: CASSNPGANVLTF. The CDR3 DNA reads TGTGCCAGCAGTAATCCTGGGGCCAACGTCCTGACTTTC.

This clonotype appeared a single time. The chain links TRBV15 to TRBJ2-7; TRBD1 matches 7 bases. The CDR3 sequence is 15 residues long. Germline V gives CDR1 LNHNV, CDR2 YYDKDF (reference sequence). The trim removed 2 bases at V and 4 bases at J, leaving 8 bases unmatched. CDR3 residues: CATSRRQGDGYEQYF. CDR3 sequence (DNA): TGTGCCACCAGCAGAAGACAGGGCGATGGTTACGAGCAGTACTTC.